The 8 T cell receptor beta chains below come from one sample, sequenced in a study of T cell responses to AZD1222 COVID-19 vaccine. Profiling relied on immunoSEQ multiplex PCR, and the TCRdb table lists in-frame clones only, not all of them. Seen here are around 70,000 clones, more than 70% observed once, and the top ten hold under 8.5%. The sample consisted of peripheral blood, taken on day 0 of AZD1222 vaccination. These TCRs come from an adult in good health.

This chain joins TRBV29-1 and TRBJ2-3, with D unresolved. V was clipped by 4 bases and J by 0 bases, with 8 bases between them. The CDR3 is 13 residues long. Germline loops: CDR1 SQVTM, CDR2 ANQGSEA. This chain's CDR3 is CSVGWRSTDTQYF. As DNA, the CDR3 is TGCAGCGTTGGCTGGCGGAGCACAGATACGCAGTATTTT.

The V gene is TRBV3-1 (or the pseudogene TRBV3-2), the J gene TRBJ2-1; no clear D. In germline, CDR1 is LGHDT, CDR2 YNNKEL (reference sequence). V was pared by 1 base and J by 6 bases, with 13 bases between. The CDR3 spans 15 residues. CDR3 loop: CASSQGSRRSNEQFF. The CDR3 DNA follows: TGTGCCAGCAGCCAAGGCTCGAGAAGGAGCAATGAGCAGTTCTTC.

This chain links TRBV7-2 with TRBJ2-5; no definite D call. The germline gives CDR1 SGHTA, CDR2 FQGNSA. Trimming stripped 1 base from V and 1 base from J, with 4 bases between. CDR3 length: 13 residues. CDR3 nucleotide sequence: TGTGCCAGCAGCTTAGGATCCCAAGAGACCCAGTACTTC. Translating gives CASSLGSQETQYF.

The chain uses TRBV10-2 and TRBJ1-1; no clear D. V lost 6 bases, J lost 1 base, and 18 bases lay in between. Germline CDR1 reads WSHSY; CDR2 reads SAAADI. CDR3 size: 16 residues. The chain's CDR3 is CASRMFAGPANTEAFF. CDR3 in DNA: TGCGCCAGCAGGATGTTTGCAGGTCCGGCGAACACTGAAGCTTTCTTT.

The DNA for the CDR3 is TGTGCCACCAGCAGCGCGGGTTTATATGGCTACACCTTC. This encodes CATSSAGLYGYTF. The chain combines TRBV15 with TRBJ1-2; no clear D. The germline gives CDR1 LNHNV, CDR2 YYDKDF (reference sequence). Trimming removed 3 bases from V and 5 bases from J, with 10 bases in between. CDR3 length equals 13 residues. Variable domain in full (rest from reference TRBV15 and TRBJ1-2): DAMVIQNPRYQVTQFGKPVTLSCSQTLNHNVMYWYQQKSSQAPKLLFHYYDKDFNNEADTPDNFQSRRPNTSFCFLDIRSPGLGDTAMYLCATSSAGLYGYTFGSGTRLTVV.

The chain couples TRBV10-2 to TRBJ2-5; tentative D call: TRBD1 (6 bases). CDR1 is WSHSY and CDR2 is SAAADI in the germline V gene. The CDR3 loop spans 13 amino acids. Deletions cut 4 bases from V and 4 bases from J, with 10 bases between. The CDR3 DNA sequence: TGCGCCAGCAGTGTAAACAGGGCAGAGACCCAGTACTTC. It specifies CASSVNRAETQYF.

This clone occurred once. This chain uses TRBV7-9 with TRBJ1-1; D gene uncertain. Trimming removed 0 bases at V and 1 base at J, with 3 bases between. Germline V gives CDR1 SEHNR, CDR2 FQNEAQ (reference sequence). The CDR3 length is 13 residues. The CDR3 is CASSLATNTEAFF. CDR3 DNA: TGTGCCAGCAGCTTAGCTACGAACACTGAAGCTTTCTTT.

V usage is TRBV25-1 and J usage is TRBJ2-5; perhaps D is TRBD1 or TRBD2 (8 bases each). CDR3 size: 16 residues. The germline V and J ends were trimmed by 4 bases and 7 bases, with 22 bases remaining between them. The germline V gene has CDR1 MGHDK and CDR2 SYGVNS. The CDR3 bases are TGTGCCAGCAGTGCGGGAGGGACAGGCCCCAGCGGGACCCAGTACTTC. Its protein is CASSAGGTGPSGTQYF.